This TCR beta chain was obtained from a study of cytomegalovirus exposure and HLA in healthy donors (dated by TCRdb to 2015 to 2018). As for the study more broadly: According to a later analysis, one platform produced both the approximately 110 validation repertoires and the 666 repertoires of the first cohort. The study aimed to test whether signatures of past pathogen exposure could be identified by cataloging public T cell receptors. A separate validation cohort of over a hundred different subjects was used in addition to the roughly 670-subject first cohort. To predict cytomegalovirus infection status, the study combined high-throughput TCR immunosequencing, statistical association of individual TCRs with disease status, and machine learning.

The donors belonged to the validation cohort of about 130 subjects, which was separate from the 666-subject first cohort. Libraries were constructed by the immunoSEQ multiplex PCR assay. On the authors' methods: To diagnose cytomegalovirus status from the catalog of TCR beta chain sequences, a statistical classification framework was built. TCRdb's version of the immuneACCESS table is confined to in-frame rearrangements and falls short of the full clone set. An unresolved V gene accounts for under half of the shortfall where checked; the remainder is of unknown origin. For V, J and clone size, that table is used; D and trimming come from the DNA. In this sample the table shows around 150,000 clones, approximately 91% of which occur a single time. Clones ranked in the top ten supply about 3.5% of the sample. In the case of this clone: The antigen this receptor binds is unknown. No qualities accompany the bases; no much larger clone lies one base away.

Results the study describes overall, beyond this receptor: Cytomegalovirus status was reported to be diagnosed by the classifier with high specificity and sensitivity in both the original and validation cohorts. Three of the identified cytomegalovirus-associated TCR beta chains were confirmed in vitro to be specific for cytomegalovirus antigens. While some public TCRs were present in many individuals, most TCR sequences turned up only very rarely across donors. The authors suggested that the approach could potentially be generalized to other disease states and immunological phenotypes. In the study, roughly 160 TCR beta chains were listed as associated with cytomegalovirus. In a later analysis, TCRs clustered in the first cohort were found to also tend to co-occur in the 110 or so validation repertoires, with 94% of cluster scores above 0. The validation cohort had no HLA typing available for a later analysis, so co-occurrence within that cohort was assessed over all 120 or so repertoires.

The sample was PBMCs. The clonotype was recovered from a woman in her late teens or twenties in good health and CMV-seropositive.

The DNA is TGCGCCAGCAGGCAGGGAGGTATGGGCTTCTACGAGCAGTACTTC. Its product reads: CASRQGGMGFYEQYF. The rearranged chain carries TRBV5-1 and TRBJ2-7, with a tentative D gene TRBD2 over 6 matching bases. The CDR3 holds 15 amino acids from the cysteine to the phenylalanine. Of the read, only the CDR3 DNA is kept; its 45 bases are in frame from base 1. CDR1 and CDR2 (SGHRS, YFSETQ) derive from the germline V gene. Trimming removed 5 bases from V and 3 bases from J, leaving 18 bases between the germline ends.